Detailed here is one T cell receptor beta chain. The sample originates from a study of blood T cell repertoires in COVID-19. Study at large: T cells, B-cell-depleted T cells, or PBMCs supplied cDNA or gDNA.

V lost 3 bases to trimming and J lost 6 bases; unmatched junction nucleotides: 7. The germline V gene has CDR1 SEHNR and CDR2 FQNEAQ (reference sequence). CDR3 length: 14 amino acids. Methods used by the authors: It was from reference gene primer amplification that nucleated cell counts were estimated. Method: immunoSEQ multiplex PCR; TCRdb's copy keeps in-frame clones and lacks some. V, J and clone size are those of that table, while D and trimming were read from the DNA. The sample lists about 60,000 clones, approximately 79% occurring once. This TCR derives from a human donor in a cohort sampled during active COVID-19. The source material was peripheral blood. This rearrangement joins TRBV7-9 to TRBJ2-7; 8 bases map to TRBD1. The CDR3 region is CASSLVDRVFEQYF. The CDR3 DNA sequence: TGTGCCAGCAGCTTGGTGGACAGGGTTTTCGAGCAGTACTTC. The whole variable domain, filled in from reference TRBV7-9 and TRBJ2-7, reads DTGVSQNPRHKITKRGQNVTFRCDPISEHNRLYWYRQTLGQGPEFLTYFQNEAQLEKSRLLSDRFSAERPKGSFSTLEIQRTEQGDSAMYLCASSLVDRVFEQYFGPGTRLTVT.